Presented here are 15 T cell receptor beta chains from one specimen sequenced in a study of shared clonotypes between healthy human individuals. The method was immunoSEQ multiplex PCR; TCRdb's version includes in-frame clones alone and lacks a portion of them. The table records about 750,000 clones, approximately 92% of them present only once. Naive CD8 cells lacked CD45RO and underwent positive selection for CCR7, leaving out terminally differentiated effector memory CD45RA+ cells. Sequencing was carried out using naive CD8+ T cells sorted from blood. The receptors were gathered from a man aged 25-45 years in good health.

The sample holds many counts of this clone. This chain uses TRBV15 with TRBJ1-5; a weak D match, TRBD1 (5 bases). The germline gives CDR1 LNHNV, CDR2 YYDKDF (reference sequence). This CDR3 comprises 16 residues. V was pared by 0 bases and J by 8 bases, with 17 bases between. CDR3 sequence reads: CATSRETVDRVKPQHF. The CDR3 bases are TGTGCCACCAGCAGAGAAACGGTAGACAGAGTTAAGCCCCAGCATTTT.

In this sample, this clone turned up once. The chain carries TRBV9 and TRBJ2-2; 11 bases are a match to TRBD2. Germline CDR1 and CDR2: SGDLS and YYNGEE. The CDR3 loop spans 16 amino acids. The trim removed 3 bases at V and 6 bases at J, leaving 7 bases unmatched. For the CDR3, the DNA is TGTGCCAGCAGCGGACTAGCGGGAAAGATTTCCGGGGAGCTGTTTTTT. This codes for CASSGLAGKISGELFF. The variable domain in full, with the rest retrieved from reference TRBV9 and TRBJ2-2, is DSGVTQTPKHLITATGQRVTLRCSPRSGDLSVYWYQQSLDQGLQFLIQYYNGEERAKGNILERFSAQQFPDLHSELNLSSLELGDSALYFCASSGLAGKISGELFFGEGSRLTVL.

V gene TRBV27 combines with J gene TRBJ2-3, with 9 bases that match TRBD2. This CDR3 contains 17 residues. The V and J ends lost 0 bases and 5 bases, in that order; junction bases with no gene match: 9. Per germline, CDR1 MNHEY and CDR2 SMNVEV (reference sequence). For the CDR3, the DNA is TGTGCCAGCAGTTTATCACAGCGGGAGGCTGTTTTAGATACGCAGTATTTT. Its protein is CASSLSQREAVLDTQYF.

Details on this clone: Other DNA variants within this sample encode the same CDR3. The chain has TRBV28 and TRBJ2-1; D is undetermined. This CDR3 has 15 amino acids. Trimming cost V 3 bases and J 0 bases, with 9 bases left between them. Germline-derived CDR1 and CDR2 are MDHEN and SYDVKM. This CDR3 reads CASSFVGNSYNEQFF. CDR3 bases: TGTGCCAGCAGTTTTGTCGGAAACTCCTACAATGAGCAGTTCTTC. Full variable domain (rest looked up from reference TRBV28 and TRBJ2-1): DVKVTQSSRYLVKRTGEKVFLECVQDMDHENMFWYRQDPGLGLRLIYFSYDVKMKEKGDIPEGYSVSREKKERFSLILESASTNQTSMYLCASSFVGNSYNEQFFGPGTRLTVL.

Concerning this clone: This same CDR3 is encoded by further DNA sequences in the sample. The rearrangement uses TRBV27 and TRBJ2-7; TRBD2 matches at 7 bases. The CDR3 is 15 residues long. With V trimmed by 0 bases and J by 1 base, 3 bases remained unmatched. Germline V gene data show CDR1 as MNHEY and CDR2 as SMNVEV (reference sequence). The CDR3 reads CASSLSGGSSYEQYF. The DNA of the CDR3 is TGTGCCAGCAGTTTATCGGGAGGGTCGTCCTACGAGCAGTACTTC.

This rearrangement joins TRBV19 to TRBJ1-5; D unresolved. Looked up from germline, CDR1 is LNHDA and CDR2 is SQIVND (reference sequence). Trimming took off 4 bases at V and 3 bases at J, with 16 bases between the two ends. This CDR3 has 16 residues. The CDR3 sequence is CASSKVGEGVNQPQHF. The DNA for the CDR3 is TGTGCCAGTAGTAAGGTCGGAGAAGGAGTCAATCAGCCCCAGCATTTT. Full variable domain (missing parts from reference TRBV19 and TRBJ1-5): DGGITQSPKYLFRKEGQNVTLSCEQNLNHDAMYWYRQDPGQGLRLIYYSQIVNDFQKGDIAEGYSVSREKKESFPLTVTSAQKNPTAFYLCASSKVGEGVNQPQHFGDGTRLSIL.

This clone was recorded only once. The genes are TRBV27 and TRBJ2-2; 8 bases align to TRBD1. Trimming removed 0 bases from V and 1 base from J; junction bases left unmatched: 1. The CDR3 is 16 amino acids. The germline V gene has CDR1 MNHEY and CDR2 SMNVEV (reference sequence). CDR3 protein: CASSLSGTGNTGELFF. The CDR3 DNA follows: TGTGCCAGCAGTTTATCCGGGACAGGGAACACCGGGGAGCTGTTTTTT.

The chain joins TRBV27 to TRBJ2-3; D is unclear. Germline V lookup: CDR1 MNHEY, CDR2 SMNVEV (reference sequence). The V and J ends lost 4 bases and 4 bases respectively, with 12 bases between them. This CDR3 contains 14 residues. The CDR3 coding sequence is TGTGCCAGCAGTTCAAGATTGCCCCCAGATACGCAGTATTTT. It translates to CASSSRLPPDTQYF.

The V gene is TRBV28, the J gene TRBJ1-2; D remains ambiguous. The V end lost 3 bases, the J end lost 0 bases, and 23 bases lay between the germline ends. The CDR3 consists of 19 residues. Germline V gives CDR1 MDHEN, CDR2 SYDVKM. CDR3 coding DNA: TGTGCCAGCAGTTTGTCTCTTCGGTCCCGAAGAGAGACTAACTATGGCTACACCTTC. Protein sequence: CASSLSLRSRRETNYGYTF.

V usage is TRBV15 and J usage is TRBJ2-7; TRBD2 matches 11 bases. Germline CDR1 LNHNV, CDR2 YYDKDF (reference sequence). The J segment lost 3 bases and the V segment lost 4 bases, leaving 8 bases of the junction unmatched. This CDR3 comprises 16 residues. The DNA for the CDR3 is TGTGCCACCAGCACCGCGACTAGCGGGATTTACTACGAGCAGTACTTC. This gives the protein CATSTATSGIYYEQYF.

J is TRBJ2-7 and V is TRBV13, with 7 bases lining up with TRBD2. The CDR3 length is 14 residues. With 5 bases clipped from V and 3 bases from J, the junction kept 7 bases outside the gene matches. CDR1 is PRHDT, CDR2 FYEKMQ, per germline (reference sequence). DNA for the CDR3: TGTGCCAGCAGCCCTACTAGCGACGACTACGAGCAGTACTTC. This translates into CASSPTSDDYEQYF. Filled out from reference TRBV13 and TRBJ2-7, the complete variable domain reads AAGVIQSPRHLIKEKRETATLKCYPIPRHDTVYWYQQGPGQDPQFLISFYEKMQSDKGSIPDRFSAQQFSDYHSELNMSSLELGDSALYFCASSPTSDDYEQYFGPGTRLTVT.

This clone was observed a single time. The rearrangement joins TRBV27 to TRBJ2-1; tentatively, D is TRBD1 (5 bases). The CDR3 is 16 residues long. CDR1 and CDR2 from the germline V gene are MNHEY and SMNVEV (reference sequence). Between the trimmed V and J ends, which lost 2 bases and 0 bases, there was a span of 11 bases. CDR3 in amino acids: CASSLSKGLSYNEQFF. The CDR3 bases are TGTGCCAGCAGTTTAAGTAAGGGGCTCTCCTACAATGAGCAGTTCTTC.

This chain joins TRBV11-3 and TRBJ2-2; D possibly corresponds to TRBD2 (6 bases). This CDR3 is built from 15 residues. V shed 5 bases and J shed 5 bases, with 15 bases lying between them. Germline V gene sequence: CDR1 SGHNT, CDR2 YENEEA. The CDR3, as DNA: TGTGCCAGCAGCCCGGGAGTTTTAAGGACCGGGGAGCTGTTTTTT. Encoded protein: CASSPGVLRTGELFF.

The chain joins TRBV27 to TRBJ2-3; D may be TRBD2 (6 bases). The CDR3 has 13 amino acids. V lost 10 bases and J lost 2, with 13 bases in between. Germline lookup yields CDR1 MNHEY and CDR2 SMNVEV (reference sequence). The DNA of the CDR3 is TGTGCCACCCTGGAGGGTTACACAGATACGCAGTATTTT. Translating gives CATLEGYTDTQYF.

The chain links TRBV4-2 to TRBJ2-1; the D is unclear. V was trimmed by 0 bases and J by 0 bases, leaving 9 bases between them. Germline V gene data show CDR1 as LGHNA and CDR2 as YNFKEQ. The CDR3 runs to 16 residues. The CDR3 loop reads CASSQESSDSYNEQFF. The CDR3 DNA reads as TGTGCCAGCAGCCAAGAATCTTCCGACTCCTACAATGAGCAGTTCTTC.